A single sample gave rise to the 8 T cell receptor beta chains below, sequenced in a study of blood T cell repertoires in COVID-19. Only in-frame clones appear in the TCRdb table, and some are missing; sequencing was by immunoSEQ multiplex PCR. This table holds some 200,000 clones, 65% to 90% found once. Source material: peripheral blood. These receptors originate from a human donor in a cohort sampled during active COVID-19.

The chain couples TRBV6-6 to TRBJ2-1; 11 nucleotides agree with TRBD2. Germline V gene data show CDR1 as MNHNY and CDR2 as SVGAGI (reference sequence). This CDR3 spans 16 amino acids. Trimming took 6 bases from V and 2 from J; bases not matched to a gene: 6. CDR3 sequence (DNA): TGTGCCAGCAGGGTTAGCGGGAGGGGTACCTACAATGAGCAGTTCTTC. It yields the protein CASRVSGRGTYNEQFF.

The chain links TRBV2 to TRBJ2-7, with a weak D call TRBD1 (5 bases). Trimming took 6 bases from V and 6 from J, leaving 18 bases between them. Germline V lookup: CDR1 SNHLY, CDR2 FYNNEI. The CDR3 is made up of 14 amino acids. The CDR3 reads CASRSQVLSFEQYF. The CDR3 DNA reads as TGTGCCAGCAGGTCACAGGTCCTATCGTTCGAGCAGTACTTC.

This chain uses TRBV6-1 with TRBJ1-1, with a possible D match to TRBD1 (6 bases). Germline V gives CDR1 MNHNS, CDR2 SASEGT. The CDR3 contains 18 residues. V lost 3 bases to trimming and J lost 0 bases, with 20 bases between them. The CDR3 coding sequence is TGTGCCAGCAGTGAGGAGGACAGACCTATCCCCATGAACACTGAAGCTTTCTTT. It translates to CASSEEDRPIPMNTEAFF.

In this sample, this clone turned up a few times. CDR3 amino acids: CATSDLQQGNEQFF. CDR3 DNA sequence: TGTGCCACCAGTGATTTGCAACAGGGGAATGAGCAGTTCTTC. This sequence joins TRBV24-1 and TRBJ2-1; 7 nucleotides agree with TRBD1. Germline V gives CDR1 KGHDR, CDR2 SFDVKD. Unmatched junction bases numbered 2, after V lost 0 bases and J lost 7 bases. The CDR3 has 14 residues.

The J gene is TRBJ2-7, the V gene TRBV10-2; a possible D gene is TRBD2 (6 bases). V shed 5 bases and J shed 0 bases, with 11 bases lying between them. The CDR3 loop spans 14 amino acids. Per germline, CDR1 WSHSY and CDR2 SAAADI. Here the CDR3 DNA reads TGCGCCAGCAGTTCCGGGACTTTCTCCTACGAGCAGTACTTC. It translates to CASSSGTFSYEQYF.

This rearrangement joins TRBV2 to TRBJ2-1; 8 positions match TRBD1. V was clipped by 4 bases and J by 9 bases; unmatched bases: 8. This CDR3 is 14 amino acids long. The V gene's germline CDR1 is SNHLY and CDR2 FYNNEI. CDR3 bases: TGTGCCAGCAGTGTTTTACAGGGGGGCGGTGAGCAGTTCTTC. Translation gives CASSVLQGGGEQFF.

The chain couples TRBV18 to TRBJ2-1, with 11 nucleotides matching TRBD2. The CDR3 length is 16 residues. CDR1 and CDR2 from the germline V gene are KGHSH and LQKENI. The ends lost 4 bases at V and 0 bases at J; junction bases unmatched: 2. CDR3 in amino acids: CASSHLAGGSYNEQFF. DNA for the CDR3: TGTGCCAGCTCACATCTAGCGGGAGGCTCCTACAATGAGCAGTTCTTC.

The chain combines TRBV2 with TRBJ2-2; D is possibly TRBD2 (5 bases). V was pared by 7 bases and J by 6 bases, with 21 bases between. The CDR3 has 16 amino acids. Germline CDR1 is SNHLY and CDR2 is FYNNEI. The CDR3 here is CASTRRTGLASGELFF. The CDR3 coding sequence is TGTGCCAGCACCCGCCGGACGGGATTGGCATCCGGGGAGCTGTTTTTT.